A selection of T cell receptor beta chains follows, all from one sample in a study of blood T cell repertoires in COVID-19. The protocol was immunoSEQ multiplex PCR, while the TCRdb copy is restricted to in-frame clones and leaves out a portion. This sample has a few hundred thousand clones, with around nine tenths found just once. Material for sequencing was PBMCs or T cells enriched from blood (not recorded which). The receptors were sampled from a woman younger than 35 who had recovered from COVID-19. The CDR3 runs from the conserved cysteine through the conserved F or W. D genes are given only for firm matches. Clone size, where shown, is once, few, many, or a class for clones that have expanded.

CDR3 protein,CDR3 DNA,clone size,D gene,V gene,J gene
CATQAVSNTDTQYF,TGTGCCACGCAGGCTGTCTCTAACACAGATACGCAGTATTTT,NA,NA,TRBV24-1,TRBJ2-3
CASGLDWRSTGYTF,TGTGCCAGCGGCCTAGATTGGCGGTCGACGGGCTACACCTTC,once,NA,TRBV6-6,TRBJ1-2
CASSPPTGSSTGELFF,TGTGCCAGTAGTCCCCCGACAGGGTCGAGCACCGGGGAGCTGTTTTTT,NA,TRBD1,TRBV19,TRBJ2-2
CATSREGPKGGYTF,TGTGCCACCAGCAGAGAGGGGCCCAAAGGGGGCTACACCTTC,NA,NA,TRBV15,TRBJ1-2
CASSEVPGYGLYNEQFF,TGTGCCAGCAGTGAAGTTCCAGGGTATGGTCTCTACAATGAGCAGTTCTTC,NA,NA,TRBV2,TRBJ2-1
CASSSTGTGELFF,TGTGCCAGTAGTAGTACAGGAACCGGGGAGCTGTTTTTT,NA,NA,TRBV19,TRBJ2-2
CASSPVGTGIRYEQYF,TGTGCCAGCTCACCAGTCGGGACAGGGATAAGGTACGAGCAGTACTTC,NA,TRBD1,TRBV18,TRBJ2-7
CASSPGHYEQYF,TGTGCCAGCAGCCCGGGACACTACGAGCAGTACTTC,NA,NA,TRBV11-2,TRBJ2-7
CASRRTGGAEQFF,TGTGCCAGCAGGCGGACAGGGGGCGCTGAGCAGTTCTTC,NA,TRBD1,TRBV6-4,TRBJ2-1
CASITRAGGSNQPQHF,TGTGCCAGCATCACACGGGCAGGAGGGAGCAATCAGCCCCAGCATTTT,NA,NA,TRBV21-1,TRBJ1-5
CASSVVVNTEAFF,TGTGCCAGCAGCGTAGTCGTGAACACTGAAGCTTTCTTT,NA,NA,TRBV9,TRBJ1-1
CASSLAKGANNEKLFF,TGCGCCAGCAGCTTGGCGAAGGGGGCGAATAATGAAAAACTGTTTTTT,NA,TRBD1,TRBV5-1,TRBJ1-4
CASSSVELYNEQFF,TGCGCCAGCAGCTCGGTCGAACTGTACAATGAGCAGTTCTTC,NA,NA,TRBV5-1,TRBJ2-1
CASLLPGSGNTIYF,TGTGCCAGCCTCTTACCGGGCTCTGGAAACACCATATATTTT,NA,NA,TRBV19,TRBJ1-3
CASSYAGEQFF,TGTGCCAGCAGTTACGCGGGGGAGCAGTTCTTC,NA,NA,TRBV6-2/TRBV6-3,TRBJ2-1
CASSQFSPTAVF,TGTGCCAGCAGCCAGTTTTCACCGACGGCGGTTTTT,NA,NA,TRBV14,TRBJ1-1
CASQGGTYEQYF,TGTGCCAGCCAGGGCGGGACCTACGAGCAGTACTTC,NA,NA,TRBV27,TRBJ2-7
CASTPGSGGVKETQYF,TGTGCCAGCACCCCAGGTAGCGGGGGGGTCAAAGAGACCCAGTACTTC,NA,TRBD2,TRBV6-2/TRBV6-3,TRBJ2-5
CASSLLAGLGSTEAFF,TGTGCCAGCAGTTTACTGGCCGGGTTGGGGAGCACTGAAGCTTTCTTT,NA,NA,TRBV27,TRBJ1-1
CASKTGLEFSTDTQYF,TGTGCCAGCAAAACAGGACTAGAGTTTAGCACAGATACGCAGTATTTT,NA,TRBD2,TRBV6-6,TRBJ2-3
CASTLSVDQPQHF,TGTGCCAGTACCTTATCTGTCGATCAGCCCCAGCATTTT,NA,NA,TRBV19,TRBJ1-5
CASSLVPSGSPTEAFF,TGTGCCAGCAGCTTGGTCCCCTCAGGGTCCCCCACTGAAGCTTTCTTT,NA,NA,TRBV5-4,TRBJ1-1
CASSPTRTTFTDTQYF,TGTGCCAGCTCACCAACCAGGACTACTTTCACAGATACGCAGTATTTT,NA,NA,TRBV18,TRBJ2-3
CASRGTGSGYTF,TGTGCCAGCAGGGGTACAGGGTCCGGCTACACCTTC,few,NA,TRBV2,TRBJ1-2
CASSRDRTYEQYF,TGTGCCAGCAGCCGGGACAGGACCTACGAGCAGTACTTC,NA,TRBD1,TRBV5-4,TRBJ2-7
CASSPQAGAGANTEAFF,TGTGCCAGCAGCCCCCAAGCTGGGGCAGGGGCGAACACTGAAGCTTTCTTT,NA,NA,TRBV7-9,TRBJ1-1
CASSLSGRYEQYF,TGTGCCAGCAGTCTAAGCGGGCGGTACGAGCAGTACTTC,once,NA,TRBV28,TRBJ2-7
CASSSGTASNSPLHF,TGTGCCAGCAGTTCCGGGACAGCGAGTAATTCACCCCTCCACTTT,NA,TRBD1,TRBV7-9,TRBJ1-6
CASASEITPDGTGATHEQYF,TGTGCTAGTGCCTCGGAGATCACGCCGGACGGGACAGGGGCCACCCACGAGCAGTACTTC,few,TRBD1,TRBV12-5,TRBJ2-7
CASSVVGSPSGNTIYF,TGTGCCAGCAGCGTAGTTGGCAGTCCCTCTGGAAACACCATATATTTT,NA,NA,TRBV9,TRBJ1-3
CASSPSTSGGAFYNEQFF,TGCGCCAGCAGCCCCTCGACTAGCGGGGGGGCCTTCTACAATGAGCAGTTCTTC,NA,TRBD2,TRBV5-1,TRBJ2-1
CASSKRAFEQFF,TGTGCCAGCAGCAAGAGGGCCTTTGAGCAGTTCTTC,NA,NA,TRBV7-9,TRBJ2-1
CASSQRRGSTEAFF,TGCGCCAGCAGCCAGCGACGGGGTAGCACTGAAGCTTTCTTT,once,NA,TRBV4-1,TRBJ1-1
CASSSHRGEAFF,TGTGCCAGCAGCTCCCACAGGGGTGAAGCTTTCTTT,NA,TRBD1,TRBV7-6,TRBJ1-1
CASSSHRASGEKLFF,TGTGCCAGCAGCTCTCACAGGGCCTCCGGGGAAAAACTGTTTTTT,once,NA,TRBV7-9,TRBJ1-4
CASSQTATGELFF,TGTGCCAGCAGCCAGACAGCGACCGGGGAGCTGTTTTTT,NA,NA,TRBV12-3/TRBV12-4,TRBJ2-2
CASSPPLRPNGELFF,TGTGCCAGCAGCCCCCCCCTGAGGCCGAACGGGGAGCTGTTTTTT,NA,NA,TRBV9,TRBJ2-2